This TCR beta chain originates from a study of T cell repertoires in cytomegalovirus infection. Study-level background: CMV epitopes that were recently identified and HLA-C-restricted were used alongside well-studied HLA-B-restricted ones. Public TCR beta signatures provided an indication of both CMV infection and a matching HLA type.

Losses at the gene ends were 4 bases for V and 12 bases for J; bases not matched to a gene: 14. The CDR3 sequence is 15 residues long. Germline CDR1 is SNHLY and CDR2 is FYNNEI. Study results and limitations: CMV carriers with the relevant HLA were identified by cumulative public TCR beta family frequency. HLA-C-restricted CMV-specific TCR beta clonotypes prevailed in the ex vivo response.

TCRdb reprocessed the reads with MiXCR, giving one entry per CDR3 protein. The sample contains hundreds of thousands of distinct CDR3 sequences, roughly 33% of which appear only once. As concerns this clonotype: Its antigen is undetermined.

The sample consisted of cultured PBMCs, taken from culture after CMV antigen stimulation. This sequence was found in a human donor in good health (CMV status not recorded). Some clones in this sample may be carry-over from other donors' samples. The V call is TRBV2, the J call TRBJ2-1; 8 nucleotides match TRBD2. The CDR3 here is CASSVGLVPSAGQFF. The CDR3 DNA sequence: TGTGCCAGCAGTGTGGGACTAGTTCCTTCAGCTGGGCAGTTCTTC.